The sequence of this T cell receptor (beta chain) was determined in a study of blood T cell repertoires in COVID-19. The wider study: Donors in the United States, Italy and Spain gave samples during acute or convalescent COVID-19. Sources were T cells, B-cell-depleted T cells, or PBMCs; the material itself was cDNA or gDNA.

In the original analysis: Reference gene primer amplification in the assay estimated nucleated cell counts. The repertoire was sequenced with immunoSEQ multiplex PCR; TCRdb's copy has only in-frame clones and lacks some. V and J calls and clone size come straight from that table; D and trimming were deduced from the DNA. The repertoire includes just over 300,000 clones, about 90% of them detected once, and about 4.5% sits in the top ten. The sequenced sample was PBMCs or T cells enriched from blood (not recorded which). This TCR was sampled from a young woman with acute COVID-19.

Here the CDR3 DNA reads TGTGCCAGCAGCTTAGCGGGAGCACAAGAGACCCAGTACTTC. Translating gives CASSLAGAQETQYF. The gene calls are TRBV7-8 and TRBJ2-5, with D maybe TRBD2 (5 bases). CDR1 is SGHVS, CDR2 FQNEAQ, per germline. Trimming pared 0 bases from V and 2 bases from J, leaving 7 bases between. This CDR3 has 14 residues.